Shown below are 29 T cell receptor beta chains from a single sample sequenced in a study of Ad26.COV2.S vaccination and SARS-CoV-2 variants (dated by TCRdb to the early 2020s). Libraries were prepared through the immunoSEQ multiplex PCR assay. The immuneACCESS repertoire file appears here via TCRdb, limited to in-frame rearrangements. These files lack a portion of the clones; in checked studies, under half of the deficit traces to unresolved V genes, and the cause of the others is not known. The sample table holds 350,000 to 450,000 clones, of which approximately 92% were seen once. The ten largest clones represent 1.5% to 2% of the sample. The treatment or condition label, as the study defines it: around 19 received Ad26.COV2.S at low or high dose, single or two shots; five or six received placebo; per-sample allocation not given. Repertoires of vaccine and placebo recipients were sequenced from samples taken on day 63 after the first injection.

The sample was peripheral blood, taken in a trial of Ad26.COV2.S vaccine versus placebo. These receptors came from a person aged 18-60 years who received the Ad26.COV2.S COVID-19 vaccine or a placebo.

The CDR3 bases are TGTGCCAGCAGCCAAGATCCGGGGGCCGGGACCTACGAGCAGTACTTC. This codes for CASSQDPGAGTYEQYF. This chain uses TRBV3-1 (or the pseudogene TRBV3-2) with TRBJ2-7; D is perhaps TRBD1 or TRBD2 (6 bases each). V was cut by 0 bases and J by 2 bases, with 14 bases left in between. Germline lookup yields CDR1 LGHDT and CDR2 YNNKEL (reference sequence). The CDR3 is 16 residues long.

Here the CDR3 DNA reads TGTGCCAGCAGCCCCCGACAGCTCTCTAACTATGGCTACACCTTC. As protein: CASSPRQLSNYGYTF. The chain has TRBV3-1 (or the pseudogene TRBV3-2) and TRBJ1-2; TRBD1 is a possible D gene (5 bases). V shed 4 bases and J shed 0 bases, with 12 bases lying between them. The CDR3 has 15 residues. Germline values: CDR1 LGHDT, CDR2 YNNKEL (reference sequence).

The V and J genes are TRBV28 and TRBJ2-1; the D is unclear. Trimming shortened V by 9 bases and J by 0 bases, and 3 bases separated the two germline ends. Germline V gene data show CDR1 as MDHEN and CDR2 as SYDVKM. The CDR3 is 11 residues long. CDR3 in DNA: TGTGCCAGTCTCTCCTACAATGAGCAGTTCTTC. This codes for CASLSYNEQFF.

The chain employs TRBV5-4 and TRBJ2-3, with D perhaps being TRBD1 or TRBD2 (7 bases each). The germline V gene encodes CDR1 SGHNT and CDR2 YYREEE (reference sequence). Trimming pared 4 bases from V and 3 bases from J, leaving 15 bases between. CDR3 length: 15 residues. CDR3 sequence: CASSGGGQPTDTQYF. DNA for the CDR3: TGTGCCAGCAGCGGCGGGGGACAGCCAACAGATACGCAGTATTTT.

J is TRBJ2-3 and V is TRBV4-3; D is possibly TRBD1 or TRBD2 (5 bases each). Germline values: CDR1 LGHNA, CDR2 YSLEER. Trimming took off 0 bases at V and 3 bases at J, with 10 bases between the two ends. The CDR3 is 15 residues long. This CDR3 is CASSQEGTGTDTQYF. The CDR3 nucleotides are TGCGCCAGCAGCCAAGAAGGGACGGGGACAGATACGCAGTATTTT.

V and J are TRBV18 and TRBJ1-2, with D unresolved. Trimming took off 2 bases at V and 4 bases at J, with 11 bases between the two ends. CDR3 length equals 14 residues. Germline V CDR1 and CDR2: KGHSH, LQKENI. This CDR3 reads CASSPDHVAYGYTF. The DNA of the CDR3 is TGTGCCAGCTCACCAGACCACGTTGCCTATGGCTACACCTTC.

The chain employs TRBV19 and TRBJ1-5; no definite D call. Germline CDR1 reads LNHDA; CDR2 reads SQIVND (reference sequence). Trimming took off 6 bases at V and 2 bases at J, with 20 bases between the two ends. The CDR3 length is 17 residues. CDR3 bases: TGTGCCAGTAGGATCGGTGGGTCGGCGTATGGCAATCAGCCCCAGCATTTT. Translating gives CASRIGGSAYGNQPQHF. The variable domain in full, with the rest retrieved from reference TRBV19 and TRBJ1-5, is DGGITQSPKYLFRKEGQNVTLSCEQNLNHDAMYWYRQDPGQGLRLIYYSQIVNDFQKGDIAEGYSVSREKKESFPLTVTSAQKNPTAFYLCASRIGGSAYGNQPQHFGDGTRLSIL.

The chain recombines TRBV7-2 with TRBJ2-5; D gene unclear. The CDR3 extends over 14 amino acids. V was cut by 2 bases and J by 5 bases, with 12 bases left in between. The V gene's germline CDR1 is SGHTA and CDR2 FQGNSA. The CDR3 sequence is CASSLPVAGETQYF. The CDR3 DNA is TGTGCCAGCAGCTTACCCGTGGCCGGGGAGACCCAGTACTTC.

The chain links TRBV27 to TRBJ2-1; 9 bases agree with TRBD1. This CDR3 has 15 amino acids. The J segment lost 4 bases and the V segment lost 8 bases, leaving 9 bases of the junction unmatched. Looked up from germline, CDR1 is MNHEY and CDR2 is SMNVEV (reference sequence). CDR3 DNA: TGTGCCAGCGTGAAGGGGACAGGGTTTTACAATGAGCAGTTCTTC. This gives the protein CASVKGTGFYNEQFF.

With respect to this clone: Germline is not matched at one junction end, which may reflect a read error. The chain links TRBV11-2 to TRBJ1-2; the match to TRBD1 covers 7 bases. The V gene's germline CDR1 is SGHAT and CDR2 FQNNGV. The CDR3 consists of 15 residues. This CDR3 reads CASSPSFRGDYGYTF. The CDR3 DNA is TGTGCCAGCAGTCCCTCCTTCAGGGGGGACTACGGCTACACCTTC.

J is TRBJ2-1 and V is TRBV29-1; 9 nucleotides match TRBD2. The J segment lost 8 bases and the V segment lost 3 bases, leaving 5 bases of the junction unmatched. Germline loops: CDR1 SQVTM, CDR2 ANQGSEA. This CDR3 region has 13 residues. Here the CDR3 reads CSVEAGGLYEQFF. The CDR3, as DNA: TGCAGCGTTGAGGCGGGGGGGCTCTATGAGCAGTTCTTC.

Remarks on this clone: At one end the junction does not follow the germline gene, possibly because of a read error. The chain has TRBV7-6 and TRBJ2-5; TRBD2 matches at 11 bases. This CDR3 is 15 amino acids long. CDR1 and CDR2 (germline): SGHVS, FNYEAQ. The DNA of the CDR3 is TGTGCCAGCAGCCTAGCGGGGGGTGATCGAGAGACCCAGTACTTC. As protein: CASSLAGGDRETQYF.

This chain joins TRBV3-1 (or the pseudogene TRBV3-2) and TRBJ2-7; no clear D. V lost 0 bases to trimming and J lost 2 bases, with 14 bases between them. Germline V lookup: CDR1 LGHDT, CDR2 YNNKEL (reference sequence). The CDR3 length is 16 residues. The CDR3 region is CASSQESPQAPYEQYF. In nucleotides, the CDR3 is TGTGCCAGCAGCCAAGAGTCCCCTCAGGCACCCTACGAGCAGTACTTC.

This chain links TRBV3-1 (or the pseudogene TRBV3-2) with TRBJ2-1, with TRBD1 identical over 8 bases. Germline V gives CDR1 LGHDT, CDR2 YNNKEL (reference sequence). The CDR3 has 15 residues. V trimming: 4 bases; J trimming: 4 bases; junction bases outside the gene matches: 6. The CDR3 loop is CASSPPGQVYNEQFF. The DNA of the CDR3 is TGTGCCAGCAGCCCACCGGGACAGGTATACAATGAGCAGTTCTTC.

J is TRBJ1-2 and V is TRBV7-2, with D possibly TRBD1 on 6 matching bases. The V end was cut by 5 bases, the J end by 4 bases, with 14 bases between. The CDR3 is 14 amino acids. Germline V gene data show CDR1 as SGHTA and CDR2 as FQGNSA. The CDR3 region has the DNA TGTGCCAGCAGCGTCATCGGGGGCCCCTATGGCTACACCTTC. Translated, it gives CASSVIGGPYGYTF.

The count of this clone is one. At the DNA level, this CDR3 is encoded by other sequences in the same sample as well. CDR3 sequence (DNA): TGTGCCAGCAGCTTATTCGGGGGGCTAAACACCGGGGAGCTGTTTTTT. This gives the protein CASSLFGGLNTGELFF. The V and J genes are TRBV7-2 and TRBJ2-2; the D gene is possibly TRBD2 (7 bases). CDR3 size: 16 residues. The V gene's germline CDR1 is SGHTA and CDR2 FQGNSA. Trimming removed 2 bases from V and 2 bases from J, with 12 bases in between.

This chain uses TRBV30 with TRBJ1-1; no firm D call. The germline gives CDR1 GTSNPN, CDR2 SVGIG (reference sequence). Trimming removed 4 bases from V and 1 base from J, with 13 bases in between. The CDR3 sequence is 14 residues long. CDR3: CAWNPGMGNTEAFF. The CDR3 DNA reads as TGTGCCTGGAACCCGGGGATGGGGAACACTGAAGCTTTCTTT.

This sequence joins TRBV7-2 and TRBJ1-6; D ambiguous. Germline lookup yields CDR1 SGHTA and CDR2 FQGNSA. Trimming took 1 base from V and 9 from J, leaving 10 bases between them. This CDR3 is 14 amino acids long. The CDR3 DNA sequence: TGTGCCAGCAGCTTAGTCGCTCTGGGTTCACCCCTCCACTTT. Its translation is CASSLVALGSPLHF.

The genes are TRBV29-1 and TRBJ2-7; D possibly corresponds to TRBD2 (7 bases). V was clipped by 1 base and J by 3 bases, with 16 bases between them. CDR1 and CDR2 from the germline V gene are SQVTM and ANQGSEA. The CDR3 totals 15 residues. The CDR3 nucleotides read TGCAGCGTTGAAGTCCCGGGGGGCGCCCACTACGAGCAGTACTTC. Its protein is CSVEVPGGAHYEQYF.

Here the CDR3 DNA reads TGCGCCAGCAGCCAAGAGACTAGCGGGGGGGTTTTTGCCTACGAGCAGTACTTC. Protein: CASSQETSGGVFAYEQYF. The rearrangement links TRBV4-3 to TRBJ2-7; 14 nucleotides agree with TRBD2. Germline values: CDR1 LGHNA, CDR2 YSLEER. The CDR3 sequence is 18 residues long. V lost 0 bases, J lost 2 bases, and 6 bases stayed unmatched.

The chain has TRBV19 and TRBJ2-5, with D perhaps being TRBD1 or TRBD2 (6 bases each). Germline CDR1 LNHDA, CDR2 SQIVND (reference sequence). This CDR3 spans 15 amino acids. Trimming took off 3 bases at V and 2 bases at J, with 13 bases between the two ends. The CDR3 nucleotides are TGTGCCAGTAGTATTCGTACAGGGACTCAAGAGACCCAGTACTTC. Translation gives CASSIRTGTQETQYF.

The chain links TRBV6-5 to TRBJ2-1; D is uncertain. V lost 6 bases to trimming and J lost 7 bases, with 10 bases between them. The CDR3 consists of 12 residues. Germline V CDR1 and CDR2: MNHEY, SVGAGI. CDR3 sequence: CASRVVGNEQFF. The CDR3 nucleotides read TGTGCCAGCAGAGTTGTGGGAAATGAGCAGTTCTTC.

The V call is TRBV3-1 (or the pseudogene TRBV3-2), the J call TRBJ1-4; TRBD1 agrees at 8 bases. The CDR3 has 16 amino acids. Looked up from germline, CDR1 is LGHDT and CDR2 is YNNKEL (reference sequence). With V trimmed by 1 base and J by 4 bases, 5 bases remained unmatched. CDR3 residues: CASSQVVTGVNEKLFF. CDR3 nucleotides: TGTGCCAGCAGCCAAGTGGTGACAGGGGTTAATGAAAAACTGTTTTTT.

The count of this clone is one. The CDR3 sequence: CATRDRRKETQYF. The DNA for the CDR3 is TGTGCCACCCGGGACAGAAGAAAAGAGACCCAGTACTTC. The rearrangement uses TRBV3-1 (or the pseudogene TRBV3-2) and TRBJ2-5; 7 bases are a match to TRBD1. CDR3 size: 13 residues. Germline V gene sequence: CDR1 LGHDT, CDR2 YNNKEL (reference sequence). V lost 10 bases, J lost 3 bases, and 8 bases stayed unmatched.

There are a few counts of this clone. The chain carries TRBV21-1 and TRBJ2-7; TRBD1 is the table's D call, not checked against the DNA. TRBV21-1 is recorded as a pseudogene. This CDR3 has 15 residues. The chain's CDR3 is CASSKAARGSYEQYF. CDR3 DNA: TGTGCCAGCAGCAAAGCAGCCAGGGGCTCCTACGAGCAGTACTTC.

For this clone: The sample contains more than one DNA sequence encoding this CDR3. This chain connects TRBV9 to TRBJ2-7; 12 nucleotides match TRBD2. Losses at the gene ends were 2 bases for V and 3 bases for J; bases not matched to a gene: 0. The length of the CDR3 is 14 residues. CDR1 and CDR2 (germline): SGDLS, YYNGEE. CDR3 in DNA: TGTGCCAGCAGCGTGGGACTAGCGGGCTACGAGCAGTACTTC. Translating it yields CASSVGLAGYEQYF.

The V call is TRBV7-9, the J call TRBJ2-3; D is undetermined. This CDR3 is 15 amino acids long. CDR1 is SEHNR and CDR2 is FQNEAQ in the germline V gene (reference sequence). The V end was cut by 8 bases, the J end by 2 bases, with 17 bases between. For the CDR3, the DNA is TGTGCCAGCCTCCGGAAAGGCAGGTTCACAGATACGCAGTATTTT. This gives the protein CASLRKGRFTDTQYF.

The chain employs TRBV11-3 and TRBJ2-7, with 11 bases aligning to TRBD1. This CDR3 is 16 amino acids long. Looked up from germline, CDR1 is SGHNT and CDR2 is YENEEA. The V segment lost 4 bases and the J segment 6 bases; nucleotides outside the gene matches: 11. DNA for the CDR3: TGTGCCAGCAGCTCCCAAACCGGGACAGGGGGTTCCGAGCAGTACTTC. It translates to CASSSQTGTGGSEQYF.

CDR3 DNA: TGCGCCAGCAACGGGGCCCCACGGTACCAAGAGACCCAGTACTTC. Encoded protein: CASNGAPRYQETQYF. V usage is TRBV10-2 and J usage is TRBJ2-5; D assignment may be TRBD1 or TRBD2 (5 bases each). The CDR3 runs to 15 residues. V lost 7 bases and J 0 bases, leaving 15 bases between the germline ends. CDR1 and CDR2 (germline): WSHSY, SAAADI.